This entry lists 22 T cell receptor beta chains sequenced from one sample in a study of blood T cells in healthy people across ages. Alongside a J-beta primer mix, a sample-barcoded 5' primer served in a second PCR lasting 7 to 11 cycles. TCRdb called the 5' RACE reads again in MiXCR, with one record for every CDR3 protein. The sample lists about 800,000 distinct CDR3 sequences, about 46% occurring once. Sample: blood. Every receptor here comes from a man at least 80 years old in good health.

A note on this clonotype: This sequence may be a read error, since a much larger clone differs from it by one base. The chain carries TRBV14 and TRBJ2-1, with D perhaps TRBD1 (5 bases). The CDR3 is 15 residues long. Germline lookup yields CDR1 SGHDN and CDR2 FVKESK. Trimming took off 0 bases at V and 13 bases at J, with 19 bases between the two ends. CDR3: CASSQEAGYQETQFF. The CDR3 DNA reads as TGTGCCAGCAGCCAAGAAGCAGGGTACCAAGAGACCCAGTTCTTC.

The CDR3 protein is CAISATSEYNEQFF. The CDR3 DNA sequence: TGTGCCATCAGTGCTACTAGCGAATACAATGAGCAGTTCTTC. The chain links TRBV10-3 to TRBJ2-1; the match to TRBD2 covers 7 bases. The CDR3 covers 14 residues. Germline V gene data show CDR1 as ENHRY and CDR2 as SYGVKD. The V segment lost 4 bases and the J segment 4 bases; nucleotides outside the gene matches: 4.

The V and J genes are TRBV4-2 and TRBJ2-1, with unresolved D. Germline values: CDR1 LGHNA, CDR2 YNFKEQ. The length of the CDR3 is 13 residues. Trimming left V 2 bases short and J 8 bases short, with 10 bases between. CDR3: CASSQIFIHEQFF. DNA of the CDR3: TGTGCCAGCAGCCAAATCTTTATCCATGAGCAGTTCTTC.

Only a few counts were recorded for this clonotype. The chain is built from TRBV29-1 and TRBJ2-7; D tentatively reads TRBD1 or TRBD2 (6 bases each). The CDR3 is made up of 14 amino acids. Germline loops: CDR1 SQVTM, CDR2 ANQGSEA. Trimming shortened V by 1 base and J by 2 bases, and 12 bases separated the two germline ends. The chain's CDR3 is CSVEGRRGAYEQYF. As DNA, the CDR3 is TGCAGCGTTGAAGGGCGGAGGGGGGCCTACGAGCAGTACTTC.

Many counts were recorded for this clonotype. The chain recombines TRBV11-3 with TRBJ2-5; D gene ambiguous. From germline, CDR1 is SGHNT and CDR2 YENEEA. The CDR3 contains 10 residues. The V end lost 3 bases, the J end lost 11 bases, and 7 bases lay between the germline ends. For the CDR3, the DNA is TGTGCCAGCAGCTTCGGAGAGCAGTACTTC. As protein: CASSFGEQYF.

The J gene is TRBJ1-1, the V gene TRBV7-3; 7 bases fit TRBD1. Per the germline V gene, CDR1 is SGHTA and CDR2 is FQGTGA. J gave up 1 base and V 0 bases, and 2 bases lay outside the gene matches. There are 15 residues in the CDR3. CDR3 sequence (DNA): TGTGCCAGCAGCTTAACGGGACAGTGGAACACTGAAGCTTTCTTT. It specifies CASSLTGQWNTEAFF.

Many counts were recorded for this clonotype. The chain employs TRBV29-1 and TRBJ2-5, with 8 nucleotides matching TRBD2. With 6 bases clipped from V and 4 bases from J, the junction kept 7 bases outside the gene matches. From germline, CDR1 is SQVTM and CDR2 ANQGSEA. CDR3 length: 13 residues. This chain's CDR3 is CSVRAGVLETQYF. CDR3 DNA: TGCAGCGTCCGAGCGGGAGTTCTAGAGACCCAGTACTTC.

The CDR3 sequence: CASSQSGQGYTF. In DNA, the CDR3 is TGTGCCAGCAGCCAATCGGGCCAAGGCTACACCTTC. The J gene is TRBJ1-2, the V gene TRBV16, with D uncertain. Germline V gives CDR1 KGHSY, CDR2 FQNENV. The CDR3 covers 12 residues. The V end lost 0 bases, the J end lost 8 bases, and 7 bases lay between the germline ends. Using reference TRBV16 and TRBJ1-2 for the parts outside the CDR3, the full variable domain is GEEVAQTPKHLVRGEGQKAKLYCAPIKGHSYVFWYQQVLKNEFKFLISFQNENVFDETGMPKERFSAKCLPNSPCSLEIQATKLEDSAVYFCASSQSGQGYTFGSGTRLTVV.

This clonotype was recorded a few times. V and J are TRBV9 and TRBJ1-5; D ambiguous. Germline CDR1 SGDLS, CDR2 YYNGEE. Trimming cost V 0 bases and J 9 bases, with 10 bases left between them. The CDR3 loop spans 13 amino acids. This chain's CDR3 is CASSVGSGTPQHF. The CDR3 DNA reads as TGTGCCAGCAGCGTAGGATCCGGAACGCCCCAGCATTTT.

J is TRBJ2-7 and V is TRBV6-2 or TRBV6-3; D is undetermined. Germline-derived CDR1 and CDR2 are MNHEY and SVGEGT. Deletions cut 6 bases from V and 5 bases from J, with 11 bases between. This CDR3 comprises 12 residues. The CDR3 bases are TGTGCCAGCAGCCCCCGACCCAACGAGCAGTACTTC. The encoded protein is CASSPRPNEQYF.

The V gene is TRBV24-1, the J gene TRBJ1-5; 9 nucleotides line up with TRBD1. The ends lost 9 bases at V and 3 bases at J; junction bases unmatched: 5. Germline values: CDR1 KGHDR, CDR2 SFDVKD. The CDR3 extends over 14 amino acids. The CDR3 region has the DNA TGTGCCACCGCCGGGACAGGGAACAATCAGCCCCAGCATTTT. This codes for CATAGTGNNQPQHF.

In this sample, this clonotype turned up a few times. The chain combines TRBV5-1 with TRBJ2-7; D gene unclear. Germline CDR1 reads SGHRS; CDR2 reads YFSETQ. The CDR3 runs to 14 residues. V was pared by 0 bases and J by 2 bases, with 9 bases between. CDR3 nucleotide sequence: TGCGCCAGCAGCTTGGTCGCGGCGCCCTACGAGCAGTACTTC. It translates to CASSLVAAPYEQYF. The entire variable domain, with the rest obtained from reference TRBV5-1 and TRBJ2-7, is as follows: KAGVTQTPRYLIKTRGQQVTLSCSPISGHRSVSWYQQTPGQGLQFLFEYFSETQRNKGNFPGRFSGRQFSNSRSEMNVSTLELGDSALYLCASSLVAAPYEQYFGPGTRLTVT.

This chain joins TRBV15 and TRBJ2-2, with D unresolved. V dropped 5 bases and J dropped 4 bases, with 17 bases sitting between them. The CDR3 is 16 amino acids. Per germline, CDR1 LNHNV and CDR2 YYDKDF (reference sequence). Here the CDR3 reads CATSGFQGPGTGELFF. The DNA of the CDR3 is TGTGCCACCAGCGGATTTCAAGGACCAGGCACCGGGGAGCTGTTTTTT.

The table lists this clonotype with a few counts. The V gene is TRBV30, the J gene TRBJ2-3, with TRBD1 matching over 10 bases. CDR3 size: 15 residues. The germline gives CDR1 GTSNPN, CDR2 SVGIG (reference sequence). The J segment lost 6 bases and the V segment lost 3 bases, leaving 9 bases of the junction unmatched. The CDR3 region has the DNA TGTGCCTGGAGGCAGGCGGGACAGGGGTGGGATACGCAGTATTTT. As protein: CAWRQAGQGWDTQYF.

This clonotype was observed a few times. The DNA of the CDR3 is TGTGCCAGCAGTTCTCGGGGGATGGATGAGCAGTTCTTC. It is translated as CASSSRGMDEQFF. V and J are TRBV12-3 or TRBV12-4 and TRBJ2-1; D is perhaps TRBD2 (6 bases). The CDR3 runs to 13 residues. V gave up 4 bases and J gave up 8 bases, with 12 bases separating them.

The chain combines TRBV6-6 with TRBJ2-7; 12 nucleotides line up with TRBD1. V was pared by 4 bases and J by 7 bases, with 8 bases of the junction left unmatched. The CDR3 is made up of 15 amino acids. Germline assignment: CDR1 MNHNY and CDR2 SVGAGI (reference sequence). CDR3 residues: CASSFAGTGGDEQYF. Here the CDR3 DNA reads TGTGCCAGCAGTTTTGCCGGGACAGGGGGCGATGAGCAGTACTTC.

The chain employs TRBV7-9 and TRBJ2-3; D is uncertain. Looked up from germline, CDR1 is SEHNR and CDR2 is FQNEAQ (reference sequence). CDR3 length equals 14 residues. V was trimmed by 3 bases and J by 4 bases, leaving 11 bases between them. The CDR3 sequence: CASSFSVIADTQYF. DNA for the CDR3: TGTGCCAGCAGCTTCTCAGTGATCGCAGATACGCAGTATTTT. The full variable domain, completed using reference TRBV7-9 and TRBJ2-3, is DTGVSQNPRHKITKRGQNVTFRCDPISEHNRLYWYRQTLGQGPEFLTYFQNEAQLEKSRLLSDRFSAERPKGSFSTLEIQRTEQGDSAMYLCASSFSVIADTQYFGPGTRLTVL.

This rearrangement joins TRBV7-2 to TRBJ1-2; 9 nucleotides match TRBD1. V shed 0 bases and J 8 bases; nucleotides not matched to a gene: 4. There are 14 residues in the CDR3. CDR1 is SGHTA and CDR2 is FQGNSA in the germline V gene. CDR3 region: CASSLATGGHGYTF. CDR3 coding DNA: TGTGCCAGCAGCTTAGCTACAGGGGGCCACGGCTACACCTTC.

V and J are TRBV20-1 and TRBJ1-5, with D possibly matching TRBD1 (6 bases). CDR1 and CDR2 from the germline V gene are DFQATT and SNEGSKA (reference sequence). V lost 0 bases and J 9 bases, leaving 12 bases between the germline ends. The CDR3 runs 13 residues. CDR3 region: CSARESGAAPQHF. CDR3 in DNA: TGCAGTGCTAGAGAGTCGGGGGCGGCGCCCCAGCATTTT.

The chain recombines TRBV20-1 with TRBJ2-5, with TRBD1 matching 9 bases. V dropped 0 bases and J dropped 6; count of bases not matched to a gene: 11. Germline V gene sequence: CDR1 DFQATT, CDR2 SNEGSKA (reference sequence). The CDR3 runs to 16 residues. CDR3 nucleotide sequence: TGCAGTGCTAGAGATGAGCGGACAGGGGCGGTGCAGACCCAGTACTTC. Translation gives CSARDERTGAVQTQYF.

The sample holds a few counts of this clonotype. The chain uses TRBV4-3 and TRBJ2-1; 8 nucleotides line up with TRBD1. V shed 4 bases and J 9 bases; nucleotides not matched to a gene: 5. Looked up from germline, CDR1 is LGHNA and CDR2 is YSLEER. CDR3 length: 13 amino acids. The CDR3 nucleotides are TGCGCCAGCAGCCGGGACAGGTCTTCTGAGCAGTTCTTC. It yields the protein CASSRDRSSEQFF.

The genes are TRBV20-1 and TRBJ2-3; D is unclear. The CDR3 is 15 amino acids. CDR1 is DFQATT, CDR2 SNEGSKA, per germline (reference sequence). V shed 3 bases and J shed 0 bases, with 13 bases lying between them. CDR3 bases: TGCAGTGCTAGCCATCAGAAGATTAGCACAGATACGCAGTATTTT. This codes for CSASHQKISTDTQYF.